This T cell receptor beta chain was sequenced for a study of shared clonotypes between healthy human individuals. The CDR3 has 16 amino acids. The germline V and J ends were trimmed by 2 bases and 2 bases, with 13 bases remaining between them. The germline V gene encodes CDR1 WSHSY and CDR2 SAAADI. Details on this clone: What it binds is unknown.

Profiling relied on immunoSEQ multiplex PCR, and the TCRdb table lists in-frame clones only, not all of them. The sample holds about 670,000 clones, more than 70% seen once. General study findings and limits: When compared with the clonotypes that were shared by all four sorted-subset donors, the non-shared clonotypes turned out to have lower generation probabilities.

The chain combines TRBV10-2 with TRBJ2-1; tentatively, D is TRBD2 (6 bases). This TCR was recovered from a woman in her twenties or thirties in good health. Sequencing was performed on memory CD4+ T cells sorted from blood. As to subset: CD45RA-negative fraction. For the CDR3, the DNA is TGCGCCAGCAGTGAGGGGAGCGGGCCAACCTACAATGAGCAGTTCTTC. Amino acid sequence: CASSEGSGPTYNEQFF.